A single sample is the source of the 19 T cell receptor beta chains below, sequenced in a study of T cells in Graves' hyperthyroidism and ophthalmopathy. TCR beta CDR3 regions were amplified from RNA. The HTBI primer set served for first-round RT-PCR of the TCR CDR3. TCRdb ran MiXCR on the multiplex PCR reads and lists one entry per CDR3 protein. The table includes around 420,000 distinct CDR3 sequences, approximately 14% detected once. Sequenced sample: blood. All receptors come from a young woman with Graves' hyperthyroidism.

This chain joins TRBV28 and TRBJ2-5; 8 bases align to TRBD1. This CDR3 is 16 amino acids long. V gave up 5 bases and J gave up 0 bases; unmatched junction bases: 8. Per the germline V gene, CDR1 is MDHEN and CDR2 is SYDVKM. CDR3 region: CASSPPRTGYQETQYF. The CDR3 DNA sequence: TGTGCCAGCAGTCCCCCCCGGACAGGGTACCAAGAGACCCAGTACTTC.

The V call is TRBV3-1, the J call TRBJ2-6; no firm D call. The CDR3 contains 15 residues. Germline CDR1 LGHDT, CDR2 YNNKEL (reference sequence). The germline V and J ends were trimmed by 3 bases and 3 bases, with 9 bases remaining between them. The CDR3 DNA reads TGTGCCAGCAGCCAGCGGTTGAGTGGGGCCAACGTCCTGACTTTC. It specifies CASSQRLSGANVLTF.

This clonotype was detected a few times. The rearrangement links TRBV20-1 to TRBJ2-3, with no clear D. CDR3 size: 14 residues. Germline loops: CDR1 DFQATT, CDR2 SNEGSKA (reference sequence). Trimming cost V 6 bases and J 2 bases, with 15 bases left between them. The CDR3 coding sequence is TGCAGTGCACCTCCCGGACGGTCCACAGATACGCAGTATTTT. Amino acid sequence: CSAPPGRSTDTQYF.

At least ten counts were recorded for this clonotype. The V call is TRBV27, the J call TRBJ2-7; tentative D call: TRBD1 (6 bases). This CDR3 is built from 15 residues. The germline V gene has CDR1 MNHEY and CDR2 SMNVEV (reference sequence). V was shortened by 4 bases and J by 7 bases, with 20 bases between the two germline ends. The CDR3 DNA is TGTGCCAGCAGTTCATTCCCGGGACAAACTCTTGAGCAGTACTTC. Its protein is CASSSFPGQTLEQYF.

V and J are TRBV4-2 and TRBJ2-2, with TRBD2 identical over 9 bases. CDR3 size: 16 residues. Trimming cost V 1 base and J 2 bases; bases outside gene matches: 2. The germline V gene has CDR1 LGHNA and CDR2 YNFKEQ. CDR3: CASSQGLADNTGELFF. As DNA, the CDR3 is TGTGCCAGCAGCCAAGGACTAGCGGACAACACCGGGGAGCTGTTTTTT.

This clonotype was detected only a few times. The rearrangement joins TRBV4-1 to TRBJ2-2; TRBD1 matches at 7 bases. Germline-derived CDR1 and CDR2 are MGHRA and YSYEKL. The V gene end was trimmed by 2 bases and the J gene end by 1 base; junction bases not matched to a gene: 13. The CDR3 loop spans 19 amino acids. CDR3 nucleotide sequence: TGCGCCAGCAGCCAAAGTATTCACGTGGGACAGCTGAACACCGGGGAGCTGTTTTTT. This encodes CASSQSIHVGQLNTGELFF.

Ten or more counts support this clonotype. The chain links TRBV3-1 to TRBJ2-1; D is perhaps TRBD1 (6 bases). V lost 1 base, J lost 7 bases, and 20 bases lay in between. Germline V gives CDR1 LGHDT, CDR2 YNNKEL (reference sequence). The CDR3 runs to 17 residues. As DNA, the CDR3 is TGTGCCAGCAGCCAAGGGATTTTTACCCCCCAGGGGAATGAGCAGTTCTTC. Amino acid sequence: CASSQGIFTPQGNEQFF.

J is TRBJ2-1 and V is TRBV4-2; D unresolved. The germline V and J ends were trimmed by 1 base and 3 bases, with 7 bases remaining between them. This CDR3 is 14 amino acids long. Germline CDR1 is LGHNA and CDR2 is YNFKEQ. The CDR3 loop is CASSQGDLYNEQFF. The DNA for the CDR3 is TGTGCCAGCAGCCAAGGAGACCTCTACAATGAGCAGTTCTTC.

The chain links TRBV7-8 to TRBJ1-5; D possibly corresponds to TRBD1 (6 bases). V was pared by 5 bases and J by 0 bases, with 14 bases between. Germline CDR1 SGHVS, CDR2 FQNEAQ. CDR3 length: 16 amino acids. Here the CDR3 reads CASSRNRVYSNQPQHF. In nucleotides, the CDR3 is TGTGCCAGCAGCCGTAACAGGGTTTATAGCAATCAGCCCCAGCATTTT.

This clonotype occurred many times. In DNA form, the CDR3 reads TGTGCCAGCAGGGGGACAGGGGAGGGCTCCTACGAGCAGTACTTC. Translated, it gives CASRGTGEGSYEQYF. The rearrangement uses TRBV12-3 or TRBV12-4 and TRBJ2-7, with 10 bases aligning to TRBD1. V shed 6 bases, J shed 0 bases, and the junction held 5 bases outside the gene matches. The CDR3 has 15 amino acids.

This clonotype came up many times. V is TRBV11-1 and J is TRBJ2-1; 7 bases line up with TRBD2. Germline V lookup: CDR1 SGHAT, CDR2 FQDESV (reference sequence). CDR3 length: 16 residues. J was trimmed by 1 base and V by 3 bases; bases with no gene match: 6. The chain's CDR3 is CASSLSWRGSYNEQFF. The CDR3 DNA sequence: TGTGCCAGCAGCTTGTCATGGCGGGGGTCCTACAATGAGCAGTTCTTC.

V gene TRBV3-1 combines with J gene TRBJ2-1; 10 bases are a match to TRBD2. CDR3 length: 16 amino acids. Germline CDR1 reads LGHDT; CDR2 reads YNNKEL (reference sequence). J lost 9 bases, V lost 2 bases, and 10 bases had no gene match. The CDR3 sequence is CASSQKAGGKAGEQFF. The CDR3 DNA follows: TGTGCCAGCAGCCAAAAAGCGGGAGGGAAGGCGGGTGAGCAGTTCTTC.

CDR3 nucleotide sequence: TGTGCCAGCAGCCCCCCTAGTGCAACTAATGAAAAACTGTTTTTT. Its protein product is CASSPPSATNEKLFF. V gene TRBV7-9 combines with J gene TRBJ1-4; D is undetermined. V was cut by 5 bases and J by 0 bases, with 10 bases left in between. This CDR3 spans 15 amino acids. Germline CDR1 is SEHNR and CDR2 is FQNEAQ (reference sequence).

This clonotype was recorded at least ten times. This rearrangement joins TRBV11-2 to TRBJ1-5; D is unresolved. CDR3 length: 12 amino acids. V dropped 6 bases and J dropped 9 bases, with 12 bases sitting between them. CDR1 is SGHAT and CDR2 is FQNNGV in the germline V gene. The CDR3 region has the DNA TGTGCCAGCAGTCCCGATTCGGGGCCCCAGCATTTT. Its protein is CASSPDSGPQHF.

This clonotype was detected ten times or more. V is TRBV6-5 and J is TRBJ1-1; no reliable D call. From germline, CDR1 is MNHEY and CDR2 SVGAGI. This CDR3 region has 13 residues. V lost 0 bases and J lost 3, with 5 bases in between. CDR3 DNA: TGTGCCAGCAGTTACTCGCTGGACACTGAAGCTTTCTTT. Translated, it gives CASSYSLDTEAFF.

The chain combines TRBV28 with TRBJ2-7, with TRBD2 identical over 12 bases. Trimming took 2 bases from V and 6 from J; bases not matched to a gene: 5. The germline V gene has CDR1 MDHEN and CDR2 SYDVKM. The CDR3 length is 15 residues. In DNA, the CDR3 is TGTGCCAGCAGTTTAGGACTAGCGGGACCGTTCGAGCAGTACTTC. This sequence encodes CASSLGLAGPFEQYF. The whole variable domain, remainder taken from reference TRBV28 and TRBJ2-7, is DVKVTQSSRYLVKRTGEKVFLECVQDMDHENMFWYRQDPGLGLRLIYFSYDVKMKEKGDIPEGYSVSREKKERFSLILESASTNQTSMYLCASSLGLAGPFEQYFGPGTRLTVT.

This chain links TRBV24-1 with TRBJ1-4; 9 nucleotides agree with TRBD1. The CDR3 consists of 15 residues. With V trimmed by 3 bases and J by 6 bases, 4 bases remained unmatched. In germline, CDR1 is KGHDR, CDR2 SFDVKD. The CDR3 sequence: CATSDATGGDEKLFF. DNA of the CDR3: TGTGCCACCAGTGATGCGACAGGGGGAGATGAAAAACTGTTTTTT.

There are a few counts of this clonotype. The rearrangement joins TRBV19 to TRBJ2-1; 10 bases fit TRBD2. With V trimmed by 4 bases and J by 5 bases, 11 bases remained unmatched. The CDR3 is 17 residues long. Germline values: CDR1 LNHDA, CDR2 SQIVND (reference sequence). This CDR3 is CASSTLNSGRSNNEQFF. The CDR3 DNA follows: TGTGCCAGTAGTACCCTAAATAGCGGGAGGTCGAACAATGAGCAGTTCTTC.

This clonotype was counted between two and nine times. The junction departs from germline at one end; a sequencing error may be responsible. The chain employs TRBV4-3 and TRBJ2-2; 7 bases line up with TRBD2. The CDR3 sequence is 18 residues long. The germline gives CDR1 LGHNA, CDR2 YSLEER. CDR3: CASSQPGGTFGNTEELFF. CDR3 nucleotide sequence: TGCGCCAGCAGCCAGCCGGGAGGAACCTTTGGTAACACCGAGGAGCTGTTTTTT.